This T cell receptor (beta chain) was captured in a study of cytomegalovirus exposure and HLA in healthy donors. CDR1 and CDR2 from the germline V gene are SGHTA and FQGNSA. The V end was cut by 4 bases, the J end by 2 bases, with 9 bases between. CDR3 length: 14 amino acids. This clone occurred once. The primer mix had 60 Vbeta and 13 Jbeta primers. Sequencing used immunoSEQ multiplex PCR; TCRdb keeps in-frame clones, though not all of them. The sample lists approximately 78,000 clones, 65% to 85% occurring once. Sequencing was performed on PBMCs. The source is a woman between 50 and 59 years old in good health and CMV-seronegative. J is TRBJ1-3 and V is TRBV7-2, with D unclear. The CDR3 reads CASSYGSAGNTIYF. CDR3 bases: TGTGCCAGCAGCTACGGGTCTGCTGGAAACACCATATATTTT.